This T cell receptor beta chain appears in the sequencing data of a study of blood T cell repertoires in COVID-19. Overall study: Italy, Spain and the United States were the sources of the convalescent and acute COVID-19 samples. The analysed material was cDNA or gDNA that came from T cells, B-cell-depleted T cells, or PBMCs.

Per the germline V gene, CDR1 is KGHDR and CDR2 is SFDVKD. Germline trimming cut 6 bases from V and 0 bases from J; bases unmatched to any gene: 6. This CDR3 contains 16 residues. In the authors' methods: Amplification with reference gene primers provided the estimates of nucleated cell counts. The table came from immunoSEQ multiplex PCR; TCRdb's copy has only in-frame clones and leaves some out. D and trimming come from the DNA, and the V and J calls and clone size come from that table. In the table there are over 200,000 clones, approximately 91% of which are singletons. What was sequenced was peripheral blood. The receptor was derived from a woman aged 60 to 75 with acute or convalescent COVID-19. The chain has TRBV24-1 and TRBJ2-1, with TRBD2 matching 8 bases. The CDR3 reads CATSPGGGSSYNEQFF. Here the CDR3 DNA reads TGTGCCACCAGTCCGGGGGGGGGAAGCTCCTACAATGAGCAGTTCTTC.